This T cell receptor (beta chain) was profiled in a study of blood T cell repertoires in COVID-19. The overall study: The United States, Italy and Spain were the sources of the acute and convalescent COVID-19 samples.

Original handling: It was from reference gene primer amplification that nucleated cell counts were estimated. Profiled with immunoSEQ multiplex PCR; TCRdb holds only in-frame clones, not every one. V and J calls plus clone size are reproduced from that table; the DNA served to infer D and trimming. The sample consists of about 200,000 clones, 75% to 90% of them appearing once. J lost 6 bases, V lost 3 bases, and 13 bases had no gene match. Germline assignment: CDR1 KGHSH and CDR2 LQKENI. The length of the CDR3 is 16 residues. The sequence came from a human donor in a cohort sampled during active COVID-19. The genes are TRBV18 and TRBJ2-5, with 7 bases identical to TRBD2. Sequencing used peripheral blood. CDR3 coding DNA: TGTGCCAGCTCACCCATCCTGGGAGGGAGTATGAAGACCCAGTACTTC. As protein: CASSPILGGSMKTQYF.